The rows below give T cell receptor beta chains drawn from one sample of a study of blood T cell repertoires in COVID-19. This table comes from immunoSEQ multiplex PCR, and its TCRdb copy is limited to in-frame clones, with some not included. The table has 30,000 to 35,000 clones, 90% seen once. The sequenced material came from peripheral blood. These receptor sequences come from a man older than 75 with acute or convalescent COVID-19. The CDR3 runs from the conserved cysteine through the conserved F or W. A D gene is named only where the DNA matches it firmly. Not every row has a clone size; where given, it reads once, few, many or a size class.

.	TRBD2	TRBJ2-1	TRBV2	TGTGCCAGCACGGTGGGACTAGCATCTGAGCAGTTCTTC	CASTVGLASEQFF
.	TRBD1	TRBJ1-2	TRBV27	TGTGCCAGCAGTCTCACGGGGACAGGCTATGGCTACACCTTC	CASSLTGTGYGYTF
.	TRBD1	TRBJ1-1	TRBV19	TGTGCCAGTATGGGGACAGGGGGCGCTGCTTCCGCTTTCTTT	CASMGTGGAASAFF
.	.	TRBJ1-5	TRBV19	TGTGCCAGTAGTATTGACAGCGAAAACCCCCAGCATTTT	CASSIDSENPQHF
.	.	TRBJ2-1	TRBV24-1	TGTGCCACCAGTGATCCCCGCCGCGGCGGGTTCGAGCAGTTCTTC	CATSDPRRGGFEQFF
.	.	TRBJ1-1	TRBV10-3	TGTGCCACCCGAATAGAGAACACTGAAGCTTTCTTT	CATRIENTEAFF
.	TRBD1	TRBJ1-2	TRBV29-1	TGCAGCGTCCCGACAGGGGGAGGTGGCTACACCTTC	CSVPTGGGGYTF
.	.	TRBJ1-2	TRBV4-1	TGCGCCAGCAGCCAAGGAACAGGGTATGTGGAAGGAGGCGGCTACACCTTC	CASSQGTGYVEGGGYTF
.	TRBD1	TRBJ1-2	TRBV3-1/TRBV3-2	TGTGCCAGCTCCACCAGGGGGGCCTATGGCTACACCTTC	CASSTRGAYGYTF
.	.	TRBJ1-1	TRBV10-2	TGCGCCAGCAGTGAGACAGGCACTGAAGCTTTCTTT	CASSETGTEAFF
.	.	TRBJ1-1	TRBV7-9	TGTGCCAGCACTTCCACCCGGGGGAACACTGAAGCTTTCTTT	CASTSTRGNTEAFF
.	TRBD1	TRBJ1-6	TRBV2	TGTGCCAGCAGCGACTACGGACAGGGTTATTCACCCCTCCACTTT	CASSDYGQGYSPLHF
few	.	TRBJ1-5	TRBV21-1	TGTGCCAGCAGCAGAGAGACGGGAGTCCTCAATCAGCCCCAGCATTTT	CASSRETGVLNQPQHF
.	.	TRBJ1-6	TRBV5-1	TGCGCCAGCAGCTTGGTGGCCAGGCAGAGCTCCTATAATTCACCCCTCCACTTT	CASSLVARQSSYNSPLHF
.	.	TRBJ1-5	TRBV6-1	TGTGCCAGCAGTGAAGCGCTTCGGGGAGGGCACCAGCCCCAGCATTTT	CASSEALRGGHQPQHF
.	TRBD1	TRBJ2-7	TRBV2	TGTGCCAGCAGGGCGACAGGGGGCTTCACCTACGAGCAGTACTTC	CASRATGGFTYEQYF
.	.	TRBJ2-2	TRBV18	TGTGCCAGCTCACCCGGCAGGATTCTAAACACCGGGGAGCTGTTTTTT	CASSPGRILNTGELFF
.	.	TRBJ1-1	TRBV5-1	TGCGCCAGCAGCTTGGGCAACAGGGTTGGGTCTGAAGCTTTCTTT	CASSLGNRVGSEAFF
.	TRBD2	TRBJ2-4	TRBV9	TGTGCCAGCAGCCCCCTAGCGGGGGTAGGCATTCAGTACTTC	CASSPLAGVGIQYF
.	.	TRBJ2-2	TRBV5-1	TGCGCCAGCAGCTTGGTTGGCCTCCCGGGGGAGCTGTTTTTT	CASSLVGLPGELFF
.	TRBD1	TRBJ1-4	TRBV4-1	TGCGCCAGCAGCCACCAGGGGGCGGATAATGAAAAACTGTTTTTT	CASSHQGADNEKLFF
once	.	TRBJ2-7	TRBV5-8	TGTGCCAGCAGCTTCTGGGACAACTCCTACGAGCAGTACTTC	CASSFWDNSYEQYF